This T cell receptor (beta chain) comes out of a study of breast tumors, draining lymph nodes, adjacent tissues. TCRdb re-analysed the multiplex PCR reads in MiXCR, keeping a single row per CDR3 protein. In the table there are 150,000 to 200,000 distinct CDR3 sequences, around a third of which are singletons. The CDR3 loop spans 12 amino acids. The ends were cut back, 5 bases at V and 5 bases at J, with 8 bases in the middle. Germline assignment: CDR1 SGHVS and CDR2 FQNEAQ. Whole-study findings and limits: Compared with basal-like, luminal-like tumors shared significantly more repertoire with nontumor tissue. Most tumor T cells seemingly derive from lymph node, then expand in tumor. Tumor repertoires ranked between lymph nodes and nontumor tissue in diversity, with V and J gene preferences. Tumor T cell lymph node origin was a supported hypothesis, not proven.

Samples came from axillary lymph nodes draining the breast cancer. This clonotype was seen at least ten times. Its target is not known. This TCR was sampled from a female donor with breast cancer. Some clones in this sample may be carry-over from other donors' samples. The chain has TRBV7-8 and TRBJ2-3; D is ambiguous. The sample taken for sequencing was axillary lymph node tissue. The CDR3 DNA sequence: TGTGCCAGCAGCAAAAACGGAGATACGCAGTATTTT. Its translation is CASSKNGDTQYF.